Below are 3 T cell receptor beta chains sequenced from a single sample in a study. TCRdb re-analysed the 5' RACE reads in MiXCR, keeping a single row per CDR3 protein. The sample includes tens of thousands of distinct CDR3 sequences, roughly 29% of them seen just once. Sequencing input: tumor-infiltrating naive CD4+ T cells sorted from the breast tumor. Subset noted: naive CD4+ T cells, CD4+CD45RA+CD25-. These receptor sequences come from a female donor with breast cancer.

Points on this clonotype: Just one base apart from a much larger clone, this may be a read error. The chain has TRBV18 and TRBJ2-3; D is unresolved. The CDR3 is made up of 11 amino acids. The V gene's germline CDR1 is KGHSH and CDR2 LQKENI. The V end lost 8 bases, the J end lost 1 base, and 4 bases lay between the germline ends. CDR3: CASTRTDTQYF. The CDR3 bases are TGTGCCAGCACCCGCACAGATACGCAGTATTTT.

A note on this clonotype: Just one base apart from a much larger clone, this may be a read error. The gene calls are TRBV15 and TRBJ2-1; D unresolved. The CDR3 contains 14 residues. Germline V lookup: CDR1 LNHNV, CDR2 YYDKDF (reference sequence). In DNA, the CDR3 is TGTGCCACCTGTGACGGATACTCCCACAATGAGCAGTTCTTC. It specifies CATCDGYSHNEQFF.

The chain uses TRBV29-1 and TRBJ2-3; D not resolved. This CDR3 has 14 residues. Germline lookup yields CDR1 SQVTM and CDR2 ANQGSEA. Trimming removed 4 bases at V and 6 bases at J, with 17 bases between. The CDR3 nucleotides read TGCAGCGTTGTCCTCAGGTATCCTATGGATACGCAGTATTTT. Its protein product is CSVVLRYPMDTQYF.